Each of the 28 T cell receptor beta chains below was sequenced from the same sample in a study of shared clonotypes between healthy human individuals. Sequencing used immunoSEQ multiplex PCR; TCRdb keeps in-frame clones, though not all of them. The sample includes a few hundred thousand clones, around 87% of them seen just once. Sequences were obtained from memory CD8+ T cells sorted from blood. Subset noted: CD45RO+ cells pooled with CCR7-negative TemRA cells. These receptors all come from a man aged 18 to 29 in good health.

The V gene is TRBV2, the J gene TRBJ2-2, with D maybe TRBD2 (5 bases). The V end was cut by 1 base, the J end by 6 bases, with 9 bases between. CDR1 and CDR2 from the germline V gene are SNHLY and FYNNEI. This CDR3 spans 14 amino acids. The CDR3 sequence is CASSEEPLAGELFF. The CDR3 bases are TGTGCCAGCAGTGAAGAGCCACTAGCCGGGGAGCTGTTTTTT.

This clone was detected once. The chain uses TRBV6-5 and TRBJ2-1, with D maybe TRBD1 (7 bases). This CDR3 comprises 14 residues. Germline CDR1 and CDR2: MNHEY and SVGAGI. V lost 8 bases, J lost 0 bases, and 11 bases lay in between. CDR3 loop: CASRQGGSYNEQFF. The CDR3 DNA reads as TGTGCCAGCCGGCAGGGGGGCTCCTACAATGAGCAGTTCTTC.

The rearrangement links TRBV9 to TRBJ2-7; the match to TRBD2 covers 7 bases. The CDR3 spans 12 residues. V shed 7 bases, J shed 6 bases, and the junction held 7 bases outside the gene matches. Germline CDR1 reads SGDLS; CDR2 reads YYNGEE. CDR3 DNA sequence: TGTGCCAGCTCACGAGGGGAGGGCGAGCAGTACTTC. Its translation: CASSRGEGEQYF.

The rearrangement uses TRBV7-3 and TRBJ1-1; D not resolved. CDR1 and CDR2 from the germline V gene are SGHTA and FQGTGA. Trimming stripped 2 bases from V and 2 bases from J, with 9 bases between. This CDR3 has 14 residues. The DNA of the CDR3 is TGTGCCAGCAGCTTATTTGTCGGTAACACTGAAGCTTTCTTT. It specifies CASSLFVGNTEAFF.

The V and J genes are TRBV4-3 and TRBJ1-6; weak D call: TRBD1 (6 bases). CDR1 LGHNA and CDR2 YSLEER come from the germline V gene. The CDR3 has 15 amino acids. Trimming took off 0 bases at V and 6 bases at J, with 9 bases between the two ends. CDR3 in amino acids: CASSQDRGRNSPLHF. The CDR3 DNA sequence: TGCGCCAGCAGCCAAGACAGGGGCCGTAATTCACCCCTCCACTTT.

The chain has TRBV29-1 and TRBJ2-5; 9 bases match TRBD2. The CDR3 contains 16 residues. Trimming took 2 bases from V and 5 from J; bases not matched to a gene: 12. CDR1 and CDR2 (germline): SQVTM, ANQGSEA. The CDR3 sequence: CSVEPLSREGRETQYF. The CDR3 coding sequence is TGCAGCGTTGAACCTCTCTCGCGGGAGGGCCGGGAGACCCAGTACTTC.

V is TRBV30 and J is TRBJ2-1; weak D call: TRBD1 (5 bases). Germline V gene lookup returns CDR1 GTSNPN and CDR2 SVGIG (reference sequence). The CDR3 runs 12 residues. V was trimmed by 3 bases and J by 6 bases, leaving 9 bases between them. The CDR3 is CAWRVGRNEQFF. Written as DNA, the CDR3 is TGTGCCTGGAGGGTGGGGCGCAATGAGCAGTTCTTC.

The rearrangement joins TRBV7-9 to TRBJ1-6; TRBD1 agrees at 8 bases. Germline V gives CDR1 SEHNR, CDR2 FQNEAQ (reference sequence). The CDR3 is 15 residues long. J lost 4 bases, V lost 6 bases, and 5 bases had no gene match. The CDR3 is CASRGTGKYNSPLHF. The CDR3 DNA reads TGTGCCAGCAGGGGGACAGGAAAATATAATTCACCCCTCCACTTT.

DNA of the CDR3: TGTGCCAGCGGACCCAATGATGTCGCCCAGCCCCAGCATTTT. Translation gives CASGPNDVAQPQHF. The rearrangement uses TRBV6-1 and TRBJ1-5; D uncertain. This CDR3 has 14 residues. With 8 bases removed from V and 7 bases from J, the gap between germline ends came to 18 bases. Germline V CDR1 and CDR2: MNHNS, SASEGT.

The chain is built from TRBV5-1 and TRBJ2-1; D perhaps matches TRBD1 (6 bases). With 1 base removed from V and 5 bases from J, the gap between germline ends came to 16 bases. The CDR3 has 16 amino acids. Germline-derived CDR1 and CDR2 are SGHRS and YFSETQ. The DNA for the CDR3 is TGCGCCAGCAGCTTGCGTCAAAACAGGGAAAACAATGAGCAGTTCTTC. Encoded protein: CASSLRQNRENNEQFF. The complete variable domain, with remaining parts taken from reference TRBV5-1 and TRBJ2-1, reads KAGVTQTPRYLIKTRGQQVTLSCSPISGHRSVSWYQQTPGQGLQFLFEYFSETQRNKGNFPGRFSGRQFSNSRSEMNVSTLELGDSALYLCASSLRQNRENNEQFFGPGTRLTVL.

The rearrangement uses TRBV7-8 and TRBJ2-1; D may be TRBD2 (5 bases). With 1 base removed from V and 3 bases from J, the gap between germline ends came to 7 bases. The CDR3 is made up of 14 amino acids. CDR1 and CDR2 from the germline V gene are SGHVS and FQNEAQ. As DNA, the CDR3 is TGTGCCAGCAGCTTAGATCGGGGCTACAATGAGCAGTTCTTC. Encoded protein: CASSLDRGYNEQFF.

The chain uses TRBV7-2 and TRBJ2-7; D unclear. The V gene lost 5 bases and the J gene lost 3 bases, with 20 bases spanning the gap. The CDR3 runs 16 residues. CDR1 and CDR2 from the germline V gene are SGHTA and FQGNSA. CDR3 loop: CASSPLKGTASYEQYF. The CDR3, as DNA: TGTGCCAGCAGCCCTCTTAAAGGAACGGCAAGCTACGAGCAGTACTTC.

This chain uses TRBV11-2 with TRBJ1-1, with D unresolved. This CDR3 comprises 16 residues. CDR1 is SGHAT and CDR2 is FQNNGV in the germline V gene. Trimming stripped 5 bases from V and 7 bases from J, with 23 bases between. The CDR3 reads CASSPGFVAVRGEAFF. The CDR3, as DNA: TGTGCCAGCAGCCCCGGATTCGTCGCGGTCCGCGGTGAAGCTTTCTTT.

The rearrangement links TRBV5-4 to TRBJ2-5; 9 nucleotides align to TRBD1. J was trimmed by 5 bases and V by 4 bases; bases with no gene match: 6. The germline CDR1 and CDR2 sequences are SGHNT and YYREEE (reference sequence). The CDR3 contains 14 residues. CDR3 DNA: TGTGCCAGCAGCGTGGGACAGGGTGGGGAGACCCAGTACTTC. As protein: CASSVGQGGETQYF.

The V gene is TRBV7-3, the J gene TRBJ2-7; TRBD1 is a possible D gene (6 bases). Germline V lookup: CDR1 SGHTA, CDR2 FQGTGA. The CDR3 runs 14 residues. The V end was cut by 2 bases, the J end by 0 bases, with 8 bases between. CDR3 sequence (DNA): TGTGCCAGCAGCTTATCGGGACACTCCTACGAGCAGTACTTC. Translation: CASSLSGHSYEQYF.

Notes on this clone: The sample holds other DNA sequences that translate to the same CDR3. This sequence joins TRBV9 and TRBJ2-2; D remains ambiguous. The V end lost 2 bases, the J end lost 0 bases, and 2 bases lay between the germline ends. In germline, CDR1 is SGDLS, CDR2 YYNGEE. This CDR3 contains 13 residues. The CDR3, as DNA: TGTGCCAGCAGCGTGACGAACACCGGGGAGCTGTTTTTT. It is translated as CASSVTNTGELFF. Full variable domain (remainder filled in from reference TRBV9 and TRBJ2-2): DSGVTQTPKHLITATGQRVTLRCSPRSGDLSVYWYQQSLDQGLQFLIQYYNGEERAKGNILERFSAQQFPDLHSELNLSSLELGDSALYFCASSVTNTGELFFGEGSRLTVL.

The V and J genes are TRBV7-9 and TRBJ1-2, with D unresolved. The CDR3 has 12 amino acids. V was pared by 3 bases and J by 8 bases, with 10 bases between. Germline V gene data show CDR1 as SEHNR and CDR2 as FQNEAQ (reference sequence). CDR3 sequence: CASSLGKAGYTF. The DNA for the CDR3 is TGTGCCAGCAGCTTGGGGAAGGCCGGCTACACCTTC.

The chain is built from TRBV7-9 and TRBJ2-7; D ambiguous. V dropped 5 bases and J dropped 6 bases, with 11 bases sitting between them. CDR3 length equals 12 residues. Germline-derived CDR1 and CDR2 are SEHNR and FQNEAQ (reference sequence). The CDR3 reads CASSVLVGEQYF. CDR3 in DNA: TGTGCCAGCAGCGTACTCGTGGGCGAGCAGTACTTC.

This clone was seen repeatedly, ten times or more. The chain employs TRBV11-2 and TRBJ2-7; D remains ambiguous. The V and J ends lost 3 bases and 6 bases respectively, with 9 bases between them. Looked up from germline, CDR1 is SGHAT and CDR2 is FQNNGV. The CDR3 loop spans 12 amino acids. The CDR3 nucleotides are TGTGCCAGCAGCTTTTTATCTCTCGAGCAGTACTTC. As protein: CASSFLSLEQYF.

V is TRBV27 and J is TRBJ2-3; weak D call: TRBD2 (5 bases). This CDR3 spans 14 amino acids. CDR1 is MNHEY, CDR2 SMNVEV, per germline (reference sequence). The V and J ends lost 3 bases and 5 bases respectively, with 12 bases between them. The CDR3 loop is CASSFYGAVDTQYF. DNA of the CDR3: TGTGCCAGCAGTTTCTACGGAGCGGTAGATACGCAGTATTTT.

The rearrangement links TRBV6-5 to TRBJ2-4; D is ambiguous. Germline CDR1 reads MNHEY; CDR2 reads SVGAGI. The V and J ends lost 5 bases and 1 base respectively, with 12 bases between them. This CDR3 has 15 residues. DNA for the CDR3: TGTGCCAGCAGTCCCTTTGGGTCGGCCAAAAACATTCAGTACTTC. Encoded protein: CASSPFGSAKNIQYF.

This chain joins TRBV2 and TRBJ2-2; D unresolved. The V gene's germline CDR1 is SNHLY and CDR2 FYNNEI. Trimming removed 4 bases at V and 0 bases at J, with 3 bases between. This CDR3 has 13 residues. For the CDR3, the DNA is TGTGCCAGCAGTGGGGCGAACACCGGGGAGCTGTTTTTT. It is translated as CASSGANTGELFF.

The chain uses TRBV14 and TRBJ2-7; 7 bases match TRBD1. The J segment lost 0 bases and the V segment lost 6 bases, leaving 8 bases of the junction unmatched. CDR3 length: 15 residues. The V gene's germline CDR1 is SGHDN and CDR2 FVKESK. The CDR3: CASRATGMSSYEQYF. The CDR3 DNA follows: TGTGCCAGCAGGGCGACAGGGATGAGCTCCTACGAGCAGTACTTC.

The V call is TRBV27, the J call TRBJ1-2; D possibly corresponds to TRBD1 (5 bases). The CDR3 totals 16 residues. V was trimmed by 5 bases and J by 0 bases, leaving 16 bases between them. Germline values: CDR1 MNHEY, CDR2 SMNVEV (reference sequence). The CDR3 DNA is TGTGCCAGCAGTCCGTCCTTGGGGGAGACTAACTATGGCTACACCTTC. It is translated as CASSPSLGETNYGYTF.

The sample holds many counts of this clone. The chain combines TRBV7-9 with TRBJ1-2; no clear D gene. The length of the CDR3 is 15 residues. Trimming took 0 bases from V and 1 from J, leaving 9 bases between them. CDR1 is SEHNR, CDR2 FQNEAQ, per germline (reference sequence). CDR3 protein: CASSLAGVGNYGYTF. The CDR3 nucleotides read TGTGCCAGCAGCTTAGCCGGGGTCGGTAACTATGGCTACACCTTC.

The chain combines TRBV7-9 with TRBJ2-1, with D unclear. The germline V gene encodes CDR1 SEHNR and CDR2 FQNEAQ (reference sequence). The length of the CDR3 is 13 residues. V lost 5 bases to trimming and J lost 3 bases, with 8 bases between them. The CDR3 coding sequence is TGTGCCAGCAGCGACCCACTCTACAATGAGCAGTTCTTC. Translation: CASSDPLYNEQFF.

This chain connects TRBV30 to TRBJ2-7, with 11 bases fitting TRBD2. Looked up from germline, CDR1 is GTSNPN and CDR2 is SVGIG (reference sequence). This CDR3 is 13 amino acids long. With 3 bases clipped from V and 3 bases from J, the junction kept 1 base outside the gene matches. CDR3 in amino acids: CAWRTSGSYEQYF. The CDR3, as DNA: TGTGCCTGGAGAACTAGCGGGAGCTACGAGCAGTACTTC.

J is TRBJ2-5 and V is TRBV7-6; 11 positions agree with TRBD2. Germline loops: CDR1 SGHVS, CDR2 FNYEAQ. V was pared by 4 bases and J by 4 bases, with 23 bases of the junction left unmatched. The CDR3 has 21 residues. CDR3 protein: CASSSLSNRLAGTGKAETQYF. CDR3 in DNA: TGTGCCAGCAGCTCCTTGTCAAATAGACTAGCGGGAACGGGGAAGGCAGAGACCCAGTACTTC.